Listed below are T cell receptor beta chains from one sample, sequenced in a study of cytomegalovirus exposure and HLA in healthy donors. Clones were sequenced by immunoSEQ multiplex PCR, and TCRdb holds only the in-frame ones, with some missing. The repertoire holds fewer than 250,000 clones, with around 73% as singletons. Sequenced input: PBMCs. These receptors were collected from a woman in her 30s in good health and CMV-seropositive. Both conserved end residues are part of each CDR3. A D gene is named only where the DNA matches it firmly. Expanded clones are given a class, and other clones once, few, many or no size at all.

j_call	d_call	clone_size	v_call	cdr3_nt	cdr3_aa
TRBJ1-1	.	.	TRBV4-3	TGCGCCAGCAGCCATTTCTTCGGGAACGCTGAAGCTTTCTTT	CASSHFFGNAEAFF
TRBJ1-1	.	.	TRBV29-1	TGCAGCGCCTGGGAGGGTACTGAAGCTTTCTTT	CSAWEGTEAFF
TRBJ2-5	TRBD1	.	TRBV7-2	TGTGCCAGCAGCAAAGACAGGGTGGGCGGGACCCAGTACTTC	CASSKDRVGGTQYF
TRBJ1-2	.	.	TRBV11-2	TGTGCCAGCAGCTTAGATCTCAACTATGGCTACACCTTC	CASSLDLNYGYTF
TRBJ1-1	TRBD1	few	TRBV18	TGTGCCAGCTCACAGCAGACAGGGGGAGGGACTGAAGCTTTCTTT	CASSQQTGGGTEAFF
TRBJ2-3	.	few	TRBV5-4	TGTGCCAGCAGCTTGGCCGGCGGCGGATACACAGATACGCAGTATTTT	CASSLAGGGYTDTQYF
TRBJ1-1	.	.	TRBV7-9	TGTGCCAGCAGCTCCGGACAGAAAATGAACACTGAAGCTTTCTTT	CASSSGQKMNTEAFF
TRBJ2-3	.	.	TRBV5-4	TGTGCCAGCAGCTCTAGTAGCACAGATACGCAGTATTTT	CASSSSSTDTQYF
TRBJ2-3	TRBD1	.	TRBV6-1	TGTGCCAGCCTCAGGGGGCTTGTAACAGATACGCAGTATTTT	CASLRGLVTDTQYF
TRBJ2-1	.	.	TRBV6-5	TGTGCCAGCAGTTACTCGGGGGGAGTTGGTTACAATGAGCAGTTCTTC	CASSYSGGVGYNEQFF
TRBJ1-1	.	.	TRBV7-6	TGTGCCAGCAGCCGGGTTCGAGGCGCTGAAGCTTTCTTT	CASSRVRGAEAFF
TRBJ1-1	TRBD1	few	TRBV7-9	TGTGCCAGCAGCTTAGGGGACAGGGGTCTCTTCTTT	CASSLGDRGLFF
TRBJ1-1	.	.	TRBV28	TGTGCCAGCAGCCGGACATATGGTGGCACTGAAGCTTTCTTT	CASSRTYGGTEAFF
TRBJ2-7	TRBD1	.	TRBV6-1	TGTGCCAGCAGTGTAGGGACAGGGGTAGGATCCTTTGGGGAGCAGTACTTC	CASSVGTGVGSFGEQYF
TRBJ1-2	TRBD1	.	TRBV30	TGTGCCTGGAGTGAGGGTCTAGGGGGCTTTTATGGCTACACCTTC	CAWSEGLGGFYGYTF
TRBJ2-7	TRBD1	.	TRBV18	TGTGCCAGCTCACGGGACAGCACGTACGAGCAGTACTTC	CASSRDSTYEQYF
TRBJ1-1	.	.	TRBV29-1	TGCAGCGTTGAGGGGGCACTCAGGACTGAAGCTTTCTTT	CSVEGALRTEAFF
TRBJ2-3	.	.	TRBV7-2	TGTGCCAGCAGCTTATTTTCGGATACGCAGTATTTT	CASSLFSDTQYF
TRBJ1-1	.	.	TRBV19	TGTGCCAGTAGTGGGGACTTTGGGCGAGAGACTGAAGCTTTCTTT	CASSGDFGRETEAFF
TRBJ2-7	TRBD1	.	TRBV18	TGTGCCAGCTCACGGCCGGGACAGGGCCCCTACGAGCAGTACTTC	CASSRPGQGPYEQYF
TRBJ1-1	TRBD1	.	TRBV5-4	TGTGCCAGCAGCGACGGACAGGGTACCACTGAAGCTTTCTTT	CASSDGQGTTEAFF
TRBJ2-7	.	.	TRBV6-5	TGTGCCAGCAGTAAATCCGGGTCTTCCTACGAGCAGTACTTC	CASSKSGSSYEQYF
TRBJ2-1	TRBD2	.	TRBV10-3	TGTGCCATCAGTGCCTGGACTAGCGGGGGCAAAAATGAGCAGTTCTTC	CAISAWTSGGKNEQFF
TRBJ2-5	TRBD2	once	TRBV2	TGTGCCAGCAGTGAAGATCGCAGCGGGGAAGAGACCCAGTACTTC	CASSEDRSGEETQYF
TRBJ1-4	.	.	TRBV5-4	TGTGCCAGCAGCTTAGGCCACCAGCGGGAAAAACTGTTTTTT	CASSLGHQREKLFF
TRBJ2-5	.	.	TRBV7-2	TGTGCCAGCAGCTTAGCGCCAGGGGAAGAAGAGACCCAGTACTTC	CASSLAPGEEETQYF
TRBJ2-5	.	.	TRBV29-1	TGCAGCGTTGACCCCGGGACTTCCCCACAAGAGACCCAGTACTTC	CSVDPGTSPQETQYF
TRBJ1-2	.	.	TRBV28	TGTGCCAGCAGTTTATCCCAGAACTATGGCTACACCTTC	CASSLSQNYGYTF
TRBJ1-4	.	.	TRBV11-2	TGTGCCAGCAGCTTAGGGCAGGGAACTGAAAAACTGTTTTTT	CASSLGQGTEKLFF
TRBJ2-7	TRBD2	.	TRBV2	TGTGCCAGCCAGAGGGAGGGGTCCTACGAGCAGTACTTC	CASQREGSYEQYF
TRBJ2-1	TRBD2	.	TRBV6-6	TGTGCCAACCTCCAACCCGAGCGGGAGCCCTACAATGAGCAGTTCTTC	CANLQPEREPYNEQFF
TRBJ1-1	.	few	TRBV6-1	TGTGCCAGCAGTGAATTAGGACAAGGAGAAGACACTGAAGCTTTCTTT	CASSELGQGEDTEAFF
TRBJ2-1	TRBD2	.	TRBV11-2	TGTGCCAGCAGCTTAGTGCTGAGCGGGACTAGCTACAATGAGCAGTTCTTC	CASSLVLSGTSYNEQFF
TRBJ1-1	TRBD1	.	TRBV25-1	TGTGCCAGCAGTGATCCTGGACAGGGGGGTGGGAGGGCTTTCTTT	CASSDPGQGGGRAFF
TRBJ2-5	TRBD2	few	TRBV5-8	TGTGCCAGCAGCTTGGGTCAAGCGGGGCAAGAGACCCAGTACTTC	CASSLGQAGQETQYF
TRBJ2-7	TRBD2	.	TRBV30	TGTGCCTGGAGTGGGACTAGCGGGGTTTACCACGAGCAGTACTTC	CAWSGTSGVYHEQYF
TRBJ2-7	TRBD1	.	TRBV29-1	TGCAGCGTTGGGGCAGGGGGCTCCTACGAGCAGTACTTC	CSVGAGGSYEQYF
TRBJ2-3	.	.	TRBV14	TGTGCCAGCAGCCAAGTTGGACTCTTAACAGATACGCAGTATTTT	CASSQVGLLTDTQYF
TRBJ2-1	TRBD2	.	TRBV18	TGTGCCAGCTCTACCCCGCTAGCGGGGGGCTCTGATGAGCAGTTCTTC	CASSTPLAGGSDEQFF
TRBJ2-3	TRBD2	once	TRBV5-1	TGCGCCAGCAGCTTGGTATTGGCGGGAGCGAGCACAGATACGCAGTATTTT	CASSLVLAGASTDTQYF
TRBJ2-5	.	.	TRBV18	TGTGCCAGCTCACCATTGGCAGAAGAGACCCAGTACTTC	CASSPLAEETQYF
TRBJ2-2	TRBD2	.	TRBV28	TGTGCCAGCACCCTACCCCTAGCGGCTGGGGTAACCGGGGAGCTGTTTTTT	CASTLPLAAGVTGELFF
TRBJ2-7	TRBD1	.	TRBV5-4	TGTGCCAGCAGCTTGGGGACAGGGGGCATTCGAGGAGAGCAGTACTTC	CASSLGTGGIRGEQYF
TRBJ1-6	.	few	TRBV6-4	TGTGCCAGCAGTCAGGGGATCAATTCACCCCTCCACTTT	CASSQGINSPLHF
TRBJ2-3	.	.	TRBV6-5	TGTGCCAGCAGTTACAGGGCGGGAACTAGCACAGATACGCAGTATTTT	CASSYRAGTSTDTQYF
TRBJ1-3	TRBD1	.	TRBV10-3	TGTGCCATCCGAACAGGGGACTCTGGAAACACCATATATTTT	CAIRTGDSGNTIYF
TRBJ1-5	.	once	TRBV7-2	TGTGCCAGCAGCTTCGGCAGGGGAGGCAATCAGCCCCAGCATTTT	CASSFGRGGNQPQHF
TRBJ2-1	TRBD1	.	TRBV9	TGTGCCAGCCACCCCGGGTTAGGACAGGGCAATGAGCAGTTCTTC	CASHPGLGQGNEQFF
TRBJ2-7	.	once	TRBV4-3	TGCGCCAGCAGCCAAGGTAGGGTAAGCGGCGGGGCGAGATACGAGCAGTACTTC	CASSQGRVSGGARYEQYF
TRBJ2-3	.	.	TRBV11-3	TGTGCCAGCAGCCCAGGTGGCACCAGACCTACAGATACGCAGTATTTT	CASSPGGTRPTDTQYF
TRBJ2-7	TRBD2	.	TRBV18	TGTGCCAGCTCACCAGGCGGGACTAACTACGAGCAGTACTTC	CASSPGGTNYEQYF
TRBJ2-7	.	.	TRBV20-1	TGCAGTTACGTGGGGCCCTACGAGCAGTACTTC	CSYVGPYEQYF
TRBJ1-2	TRBD1	.	TRBV29-1	TGCAGCGCCGACAGGGGTGCCTATGGCTACACCTTC	CSADRGAYGYTF
TRBJ2-1	.	few	TRBV6-1	TGTGCCAGCACCCCTCAGGTTTCCTACAATGAGCAGTTCTTC	CASTPQVSYNEQFF